The 5 T cell receptor beta chains given below trace back to one sample, sequenced in a study of graft-versus-host responses after intestinal transplantation. Method: immunoSEQ multiplex PCR; TCRdb's copy keeps in-frame clones and lacks some. The sample records 65,000 to 85,000 clones, roughly 92% being singletons. This sample comprised bone marrow, obtained almost 750 days after intestinal transplantation. Receptors were obtained from a human patient who received an intestinal transplant, so some T cells may come from the graft donor.

CDR3: CARSFTGAHRALAEAFF. CDR3 in DNA: TGTGCCAGAAGCTTTACCGGGGCCCACAGGGCCCTAGCTGAAGCTTTCTTT. The chain is built from TRBV5-3 and TRBJ1-1; tentatively, D is TRBD1 (6 bases). TRBV5-3 is noted as an ORF with a role that remains uncertain. V was cut by 2 bases and J by 6 bases, with 23 bases left in between. This CDR3 has 17 amino acids.

The chain joins TRBV7-3 to TRBJ1-6; 7 bases align to TRBD1. Germline assignment: CDR1 SGHTA and CDR2 FQGTGA. The CDR3 length is 15 residues. Trimming took 1 base from V and 8 from J; bases not matched to a gene: 5. The CDR3 DNA sequence: TGTGCCAGCAGCTTAAAGGGGACAGAAGATTCACCCCTCCACTTT. Protein product: CASSLKGTEDSPLHF.

This clone was detected only a few times. This chain uses TRBV6-4 with TRBJ2-3; the match to TRBD2 covers 10 bases. With V trimmed by 0 bases and J by 2 bases, 2 bases remained unmatched. The CDR3 covers 16 residues. Germline loops: CDR1 MRHNA, CDR2 SNTAGT. DNA for the CDR3: TGTGCCAGCAGTGACTCAGCGGGGGGGCCCACAGATACGCAGTATTTT. Translated, it gives CASSDSAGGPTDTQYF.

CDR3 loop: CASSEVSSAFNTGELFF. CDR3 bases: TGCGCCAGCAGTGAGGTATCATCCGCTTTCAACACCGGGGAGCTGTTTTTT. The chain employs TRBV10-1 and TRBJ2-2; no clear D. Germline CDR1 and CDR2: WNHNN and SYGVQD (reference sequence). Trimming shortened V by 2 bases and J by 2 bases, and 15 bases separated the two germline ends. The CDR3 sequence is 17 residues long.

The rearrangement links TRBV7-6 to TRBJ2-5; D not certain. The germline gives CDR1 SGHVS, CDR2 FNYEAQ. The V gene lost 3 bases and the J gene lost 4 bases, with 6 bases spanning the gap. The CDR3 loop spans 12 amino acids. The CDR3 loop is CASSFPLETQYF. The CDR3 DNA follows: TGTGCCAGCAGCTTTCCGTTAGAGACCCAGTACTTC.